The rows below give T cell receptor beta chains drawn from one sample of a study of blood T cell repertoires in COVID-19. TCRdb's copy holds only in-frame clones and misses some; the assay was immunoSEQ multiplex PCR. The table has fewer than 130,000 clones, 60% to 80% seen once. The sequencing input was peripheral blood. Receptors originate from a woman aged 80 or older with active or convalescent COVID-19. CDR3s include the opening cysteine and the closing phenylalanine or tryptophan. A D gene is named only where the DNA matches it firmly. Not every row has a clone size; where given, it reads once, few, many or a size class.

>TRBD2|16|TRBJ2-7|TRBV7-9|once
CASSKRGTSGAYEQYF
TGTGCCAGCAGCAAAAGGGGGACTAGCGGGGCTTACGAGCAGTACTTC
>NA|15|TRBJ2-5|TRBV5-1|NA
CASSLVGTPGETQYF
TGCGCCAGCAGCTTGGTAGGCACCCCGGGGGAGACCCAGTACTTC
>NA|15|TRBJ2-1|TRBV18|NA
CASSPPSWGSPEQFF
TGTGCCAGCTCACCACCGAGTTGGGGCAGTCCAGAGCAGTTCTTC
>NA|14|TRBJ1-5|TRBV29-1|NA
CSAKFQGYNQPQHF
TGCAGCGCGAAATTTCAGGGGTACAATCAGCCCCAGCATTTT
>TRBD1|15|TRBJ1-1|TRBV5-1|NA
CASSFPDRANTEAFF
TGCGCCAGCAGCTTTCCCGACAGGGCTAACACTGAAGCTTTCTTT
>NA|13|TRBJ1-1|TRBV6-1|NA
CASSERGPTEAFF
TGTGCCAGCAGTGAACGGGGTCCCACTGAAGCTTTCTTT
>NA|14|TRBJ2-1|TRBV7-2|NA
CASSFFGSYNEQFF
TGTGCCAGCAGCTTCTTCGGGAGCTACAATGAGCAGTTCTTC
>NA|16|TRBJ1-4|TRBV9|NA
CASSVQGTRANEKLFF
TGTGCCAGCAGCGTACAGGGGACGAGGGCTAATGAAAAACTGTTTTTT
>NA|12|TRBJ2-5|TRBV2|few
CASSSSGDSQYF
TGTGCCAGTAGCAGTTCGGGGGATTCCCAGTACTTC
>NA|13|TRBJ1-1|TRBV5-1|NA
CASSPQGNTEAFF
TGCGCCAGCAGCCCCCAGGGGAACACTGAAGCTTTCTTT
>NA|14|TRBJ2-3|TRBV5-6|NA
CASSLRRLAATQYF
TGTGCCAGCAGCTTGCGGCGCTTAGCAGCCACGCAGTATTTT
>NA|19|TRBJ2-1|TRBV7-8|NA
CASSLAPGTGRGLDNEQFF
TGTGCCAGCAGCTTAGCCCCCGGGACAGGGAGGGGACTAGACAATGAGCAGTTCTTC
>NA|15|TRBJ1-2|TRBV19|NA
CASSPSPQGTYGYTF
TGTGCCAGTAGTCCCAGCCCCCAGGGTACCTATGGCTACACCTTC
>TRBD2|13|TRBJ2-5|TRBV5-4|NA
CASSFAGAETQYF
TGTGCCAGCAGCTTTGCGGGAGCGGAGACCCAGTACTTC
>TRBD1|13|TRBJ1-2|TRBV29-1|NA
CSVEVRQGLGYTF
TGCAGCGTTGAAGTGCGACAGGGGCTTGGCTACACCTTC
>NA|16|TRBJ2-1|TRBV7-2|NA
CASSLKGLVSYNEQFF
TGTGCCAGCAGCTTAAAGGGGTTGGTCTCCTACAATGAGCAGTTCTTC
>TRBD2|17|TRBJ2-7|TRBV15|few
CATSSNSGRATAYEQYF
TGTGCCACCAGCAGCAACTCCGGGAGGGCTACAGCCTACGAGCAGTACTTC
>NA|15|TRBJ1-1|TRBV6-5|NA
CASASSGLLNTEAFF
TGTGCCAGCGCAAGTTCCGGACTGTTGAACACTGAAGCTTTCTTT
>TRBD2|16|TRBJ2-7|TRBV7-2|few
CASSPKLAGGRYEQYF
TGTGCCAGCAGCCCGAAACTAGCGGGTGGACGTTACGAGCAGTACTTC
>NA|17|TRBJ1-5|TRBV23-1|NA
CASSPANGSLGNQPQHF
TGCGCCAGCAGCCCCGCTAACGGGTCTTTGGGCAATCAGCCCCAGCATTTT
>TRBD1|14|TRBJ1-2|TRBV3-1/TRBV3-2|many
CASSHKGAYYGYTF
TGTGCCAGCAGCCACAAGGGGGCTTACTATGGCTACACCTTC
>NA|17|TRBJ1-5|TRBV15|few
CATSRAMAEESNQPQHF
TGTGCCACCAGCAGAGCAATGGCGGAAGAAAGCAATCAGCCCCAGCATTTT
>TRBD2|13|TRBJ2-3|TRBV29-1|NA
CSVDGGRADTQYF
TGCAGCGTTGACGGAGGGAGGGCAGATACGCAGTATTTT
>NA|15|TRBJ1-1|TRBV6-2/TRBV6-3|once
CASSKQTTVNTEAFF
TGTGCCAGCAGTAAACAGACGACAGTAAACACTGAAGCTTTCTTT
>TRBD1|16|TRBJ2-2|TRBV11-3|once
CASSARTGKYTGELFF
TGTGCCAGCAGCGCCAGGACAGGGAAATATACCGGGGAGCTGTTTTTT
>TRBD1|14|TRBJ1-2|TRBV5-1|NA
CASSLGDRGYGYTF
TGCGCCAGCAGCTTGGGGGACAGGGGCTATGGCTACACCTTC
>TRBD1|17|TRBJ1-1|TRBV19|NA
CASSIASTGGLWTEAFF
TGTGCCAGTAGTATAGCGAGCACAGGGGGTCTATGGACTGAAGCTTTCTTT
>TRBD1|13|TRBJ1-2|TRBV5-1|NA
CASSQGTGGGYTF
TGCGCCAGCAGCCAGGGGACAGGAGGGGGCTACACCTTC
>TRBD2|18|TRBJ2-7|TRBV28|few
CASSYPRDRTSGFYEQYF
TGTGCCAGCAGTTACCCAAGAGACCGGACTAGCGGGTTCTACGAGCAGTACTTC
>NA|13|TRBJ1-2|TRBV28|NA
CASRPTDTYGYTF
TGTGCCAGCAGACCTACGGACACTTATGGCTACACCTTC
>TRBD1|14|TRBJ2-3|TRBV18|NA
CASSPDGGQGTQYF
TGTGCCAGCTCACCTGACGGGGGACAGGGGACGCAGTATTTT
>TRBD2|17|TRBJ2-5|TRBV24-1|NA
CATSDSGLAGGQETQYF
TGTGCCACCAGTGATTCGGGACTAGCGGGAGGTCAAGAGACCCAGTACTTC
>TRBD1|14|TRBJ1-1|TRBV19|NA
CASSITGTGHEAFF
TGTGCCAGTAGTATAACCGGGACAGGCCATGAAGCTTTCTTT
>NA|16|TRBJ2-3|TRBV9|NA
CASSVGLSSSTDTQYF
TGTGCCAGCAGCGTAGGACTTTCGTCTAGCACAGATACGCAGTATTTT
>NA|15|TRBJ2-1|TRBV4-1|NA
CASSLDRSSYNEQFF
TGCGCCAGCAGCCTAGACAGATCCTCCTACAATGAGCAGTTCTTC
>TRBD2|12|TRBJ2-1|TRBV6-4|NA
CASPGLGNEQFF
TGTGCCAGCCCGGGACTAGGGAATGAGCAGTTCTTC
>NA|13|TRBJ1-3|TRBV2|NA
CASWGLFGNTIYF
TGTGCCAGCTGGGGACTCTTTGGAAACACCATATATTTT
>TRBD2|13|TRBJ2-7|TRBV5-1|NA
CASSELADYEQYF
TGCGCCAGCAGCGAACTAGCGGACTACGAGCAGTACTTC
>TRBD2|15|TRBJ2-7|TRBV7-9|NA
CASSFSTSATYEQYF
TGTGCCAGCAGCTTTTCGACTAGCGCCACCTACGAGCAGTACTTC
>NA|14|TRBJ1-1|TRBV3-1/TRBV3-2|NA
CASSQGSRARIAFF
TGTGCCAGCAGCCAAGGAAGCAGGGCGCGGATAGCTTTCTTT